This TCR beta chain was profiled in a study of regulatory T cells in long-lasting Graves disease. The V gene lost 0 bases and the J gene lost 9 bases, with 12 bases spanning the gap. There are 14 residues in the CDR3. In germline, CDR1 is MNHEY, CDR2 SVGAGI. Time point described: persistent/refractory GD, antithyroid drugs over 5 years with positive TRAb. PBMCs were the source of the RNA used for TCR sequencing. This clonotype was recorded at least ten times. Relying on iRepertoire HTBI primers and Arm-PCR of CDR3 regions, the team built TCR beta libraries. TCRdb independently ran MiXCR on the multiplex PCR reads; one entry per CDR3 protein. The sample has approximately 380,000 distinct CDR3 sequences, around 20% seen once.

This sample comprised peripheral blood mononuclear cells (PBMCs), obtained when the disease was refractory, from a patient treated with antithyroid drugs. This chain uses TRBV6-5 with TRBJ1-5; no clear D gene. The sequence came from a female donor with Graves disease. The CDR3 region is CASSYSGVTGPQHF. The CDR3 DNA reads TGTGCCAGCAGTTACTCCGGAGTGACTGGGCCCCAGCATTTT.